The 26 T cell receptor beta chains in this list originate from one sample, sequenced in a study of response to subunit inactivated influenza vaccine. TCRdb re-derived calls from the RT-PCR reads in MiXCR, one entry per CDR3 protein. In the table there are about half a million distinct CDR3 sequences, approximately 7.1% of which are singletons. The starting material was PBMCs from blood, obtained around 25 months after vaccination. Every receptor here comes from a man between 50 and 69 years old who received an inactivated influenza vaccine.

This clonotype turned up a few times. The chain combines TRBV12-3 or TRBV12-4 with TRBJ2-1; 8 bases map to TRBD2. This CDR3 is built from 16 residues. J was trimmed by 7 bases and V by 1 base; bases with no gene match: 9. The CDR3 DNA follows: TGTGCCAGCAGTTTAGGGAGCGGGGGTTTCGGGAATGAGCAGTTCTTC. Translating gives CASSLGSGGFGNEQFF.

V is TRBV6-2 or TRBV6-3 and J is TRBJ2-7; no reliable D call. The germline gives CDR1 MNHEY, CDR2 SVGEGT. The CDR3 loop spans 15 amino acids. The V and J ends lost 5 bases and 2 bases respectively, with 16 bases between them. The DNA for the CDR3 is TGTGCCAGCAGTCCCCACCCGGGTCGGGCCTACGAGCAGTACTTC. The encoded protein is CASSPHPGRAYEQYF.

This chain connects TRBV6-2 or TRBV6-3 to TRBJ2-1; TRBD2 aligns across 14 bases. The CDR3 is made up of 16 amino acids. V lost 5 bases and J lost 8; bases outside the gene matches: 8. The germline CDR1 and CDR2 sequences are MNHEY and SVGEGT. The CDR3 DNA reads as TGTGCCAGCAGTCGACCGGGACTAGCGGGAGCTTATGAGCAGTTCTTC. Amino acids: CASSRPGLAGAYEQFF.

This chain uses TRBV6-2 or TRBV6-3 with TRBJ2-5; TRBD2 matches 7 bases. Germline CDR1 is MNHEY and CDR2 is SVGEGT. The CDR3 spans 14 residues. J gave up 3 bases and V 7 bases, and 8 bases lay outside the gene matches. The CDR3 DNA reads as TGTGCCAGCAAGAAAGGACTAGTTGAAGAGACCCAGTACTTC. This encodes CASKKGLVEETQYF.

This clonotype was observed at least ten times. V and J are TRBV24-1 and TRBJ2-5, with 9 positions matching TRBD1. CDR1 and CDR2 from the germline V gene are KGHDR and SFDVKD. Trimming removed 1 base from V and 3 bases from J; junction bases left unmatched: 8. This CDR3 contains 17 residues. The CDR3 region has the DNA TGTGCCACCAGTGATTTACCCGGGACAGGGTTTGAAGAGACCCAGTACTTC. Translation gives CATSDLPGTGFEETQYF.

The J gene is TRBJ1-5, the V gene TRBV28; perhaps TRBD1 as D (5 bases). Trimming pared 1 base from V and 10 bases from J, leaving 17 bases between. This CDR3 contains 15 residues. Per germline, CDR1 MDHEN and CDR2 SYDVKM. CDR3 bases: TGTGCCAGCAGTTTATCGGACGGGGGAGATTTCCCCCAGCATTTT. Translation: CASSLSDGGDFPQHF.

The J gene is TRBJ2-7, the V gene TRBV6-5; D is perhaps TRBD1 (5 bases). With 4 bases removed from V and 0 bases from J, the gap between germline ends came to 22 bases. Germline CDR1 is MNHEY and CDR2 is SVGAGI. CDR3 length equals 18 residues. For the CDR3, the DNA is TGTGCCAGCAGTTTGGGGCCGGCGCGGCGCTTGAGCTCCTACGAGCAGTACTTC. It codes for CASSLGPARRLSSYEQYF.

This chain joins TRBV28 and TRBJ1-2, with D unresolved. Trimming shortened V by 5 bases and J by 0 bases, and 13 bases separated the two germline ends. The germline V gene has CDR1 MDHEN and CDR2 SYDVKM. The CDR3 length is 15 residues. CDR3 amino acids: CASSPHAGSNYGYTF. The CDR3 nucleotides read TGTGCCAGCAGTCCACATGCGGGATCTAACTATGGCTACACCTTC.

The table lists this clonotype with a few counts. The chain employs TRBV27 and TRBJ2-3, with D maybe TRBD2 (6 bases). The CDR3 runs 11 residues. V lost 7 bases to trimming and J lost 8 bases, with 10 bases between them. Germline V lookup: CDR1 MNHEY, CDR2 SMNVEV (reference sequence). The CDR3 DNA is TGTGCCAGCACCTGGGGAGGTACGCAGTATTTT. It yields the protein CASTWGGTQYF.

This clonotype showed up many times. The chain has TRBV6-2 or TRBV6-3 and TRBJ2-7; D gene ambiguous. In germline, CDR1 is MNHEY, CDR2 SVGEGT. The CDR3 is made up of 11 amino acids. Trimming took off 6 bases at V and 9 bases at J, with 12 bases between the two ends. DNA for the CDR3: TGTGCCAGCAGCTCGGAAGTCGGGCAGTACTTC. Its protein product is CASSSEVGQYF.

In its sample, this clonotype was seen a few times. The rearrangement uses TRBV4-1 and TRBJ2-2, with a weak D call TRBD2 (6 bases). The germline V gene encodes CDR1 MGHRA and CDR2 YSYEKL. Trimming cost V 1 base and J 4 bases, with 10 bases left between them. This CDR3 comprises 15 residues. The CDR3 spells CASSQVWDFTGELFF. DNA for the CDR3: TGCGCCAGCAGCCAAGTCTGGGACTTCACCGGGGAGCTGTTTTTT.

This clonotype was recorded many times. The chain employs TRBV27 and TRBJ1-1; no clear D gene. The germline CDR1 and CDR2 sequences are MNHEY and SMNVEV (reference sequence). V shed 1 base and J shed 1 base, with 4 bases lying between them. This CDR3 spans 13 amino acids. CDR3 bases: TGTGCCAGCAGTTTATTCCCGAACACTGAAGCTTTCTTT. It encodes CASSLFPNTEAFF.

There are many counts of this clonotype. CDR3 protein: CANSGTDFYEQYF. CDR3 sequence (DNA): TGTGCCAACTCCGGGACGGATTTTTACGAGCAGTACTTC. The chain is built from TRBV10-3 and TRBJ2-7; D is perhaps TRBD1 or TRBD2 (5 bases each). CDR1 is ENHRY, CDR2 SYGVKD, per germline. This CDR3 has 13 residues. With 10 bases removed from V and 4 bases from J, the gap between germline ends came to 17 bases.

This clonotype was detected many times. The V and J genes are TRBV7-9 and TRBJ2-3; TRBD1 aligns across 7 bases. V was clipped by 6 bases and J by 4 bases; unmatched bases: 10. The CDR3 has 15 amino acids. The germline V gene encodes CDR1 SEHNR and CDR2 FQNEAQ (reference sequence). CDR3: CASSSKAGGADTQYF. The CDR3 region has the DNA TGTGCCAGCAGTTCCAAGGCAGGGGGAGCAGATACGCAGTATTTT.

V usage is TRBV20-1 and J usage is TRBJ2-4, with a possible D match to TRBD1 (6 bases). V was trimmed by 3 bases and J by 0 bases, leaving 12 bases between them. This CDR3 region has 15 residues. CDR1 and CDR2 from the germline V gene are DFQATT and SNEGSKA (reference sequence). The CDR3 DNA reads as TGCAGTGCTAGCAGAACAGGGACAGCCAAAAACATTCAGTACTTC. It is translated as CSASRTGTAKNIQYF.

Many counts were recorded for this clonotype. This chain connects TRBV6-6 to TRBJ2-7; unclear D gene. Germline-derived CDR1 and CDR2 are MNHNY and SVGAGI (reference sequence). CDR3 length: 13 residues. V was clipped by 0 bases and J by 1 base, with 4 bases between them. This CDR3 is CASSYSGSYEQYF. The CDR3 DNA is TGTGCCAGCAGTTACTCGGGATCCTACGAGCAGTACTTC.

The V call is TRBV7-8, the J call TRBJ1-2; the match to TRBD1 covers 8 bases. V lost 1 base to trimming and J lost 7 bases; unmatched junction nucleotides: 8. The CDR3 is made up of 15 amino acids. Looked up from germline, CDR1 is SGHVS and CDR2 is FQNEAQ. The CDR3 region is CASSLVRQGALGYTF. The CDR3 nucleotides are TGTGCCAGCAGCTTAGTGCGGCAGGGGGCTCTTGGCTACACCTTC.

V and J are TRBV12-3 or TRBV12-4 and TRBJ1-1; D gene uncertain. The V end lost 3 bases, the J end lost 4 bases, and 18 bases lay between the germline ends. The CDR3 is made up of 16 amino acids. The CDR3 protein is CASSFSGYLIGTEAFF. For the CDR3, the DNA is TGTGCCAGCAGTTTCAGCGGCTATCTGATTGGCACTGAAGCTTTCTTT.

This clonotype appeared a few times. V gene TRBV27 combines with J gene TRBJ2-5; D may be TRBD1 or TRBD2 (5 bases each). The V and J ends lost 2 bases and 0 bases respectively, with 13 bases between them. CDR1 is MNHEY and CDR2 is SMNVEV in the germline V gene (reference sequence). This CDR3 is built from 16 residues. The CDR3 sequence is CASSLKGPPYQETQYF. The CDR3 DNA reads TGTGCCAGCAGTTTAAAGGGACCTCCGTACCAAGAGACCCAGTACTTC.

This clonotype came up many times. V usage is TRBV12-3 or TRBV12-4 and J usage is TRBJ1-3, with D perhaps TRBD1 (6 bases). Trimming removed 8 bases at V and 2 bases at J, with 10 bases between. The CDR3 extends over 13 amino acids. The CDR3 here is CASGAGAGNTIYF. The CDR3 DNA reads as TGTGCCAGCGGGGCAGGGGCTGGAAACACCATATATTTT.

The chain links TRBV12-2 to TRBJ2-7; the table's D call of TRBD1 was not tested on the DNA. TRBV12-2 is a known pseudogene. CDR3 length equals 15 residues. The CDR3 region has the DNA TGTGCAAGTCGCAATCGGACAGGGAATCCCTACGAGCAGTACTTC. This codes for CASRNRTGNPYEQYF.

The chain recombines TRBV5-1 with TRBJ2-7; TRBD1 matches at 7 bases. The V segment lost 4 bases and the J segment 6 bases; nucleotides outside the gene matches: 13. In germline, CDR1 is SGHRS, CDR2 YFSETQ. This CDR3 has 15 residues. The CDR3 spells CASSPRQGIGGEQYF. In DNA, the CDR3 is TGCGCCAGCAGCCCCCGACAGGGAATAGGAGGCGAGCAGTACTTC.

This clonotype appeared many times. The DNA of the CDR3 is TGCAGCGTTCTGAGCGGGGGGCGCACAGATACGCAGTATTTT. Translation: CSVLSGGRTDTQYF. The chain employs TRBV29-1 and TRBJ2-3, with TRBD2 matching over 9 bases. V dropped 5 bases and J dropped 1; count of bases not matched to a gene: 4. The CDR3 consists of 14 residues. Germline V gene lookup returns CDR1 SQVTM and CDR2 ANQGSEA.

V and J are TRBV18 and TRBJ1-1; TRBD1 might be the D (6 bases). The ends were cut back, 6 bases at V and 4 bases at J, with 15 bases in the middle. Germline-derived CDR1 and CDR2 are KGHSH and LQKENI. The CDR3 runs to 14 residues. The CDR3: CASSLDRLGTEAFF. The CDR3 region has the DNA TGTGCCAGCTCTCTCGACAGGCTCGGCACTGAAGCTTTCTTT.

The J gene is TRBJ1-6, the V gene TRBV7-6; D is unresolved. CDR1 and CDR2 from the germline V gene are SGHVS and FNYEAQ. V was shortened by 5 bases and J by 9 bases, with 17 bases between the two germline ends. The CDR3 is 15 amino acids. This chain's CDR3 is CASSPSDVQSSPLHF. CDR3 bases: TGTGCCAGCAGCCCCTCGGACGTTCAGAGTTCACCCCTCCACTTT.

This clonotype was detected ten times or more. The chain recombines TRBV7-9 with TRBJ2-7; the D gene could be TRBD1 or TRBD2 (5 bases each). V was trimmed by 5 bases and J by 2 bases, leaving 16 bases between them. Germline V CDR1 and CDR2: SEHNR, FQNEAQ (reference sequence). This CDR3 spans 15 amino acids. CDR3 in DNA: TGTGCCAGCAGCCAAGATTGGGGACGGCCCTACGAGCAGTACTTC. Its protein is CASSQDWGRPYEQYF.